What follows describes a single TCR beta chain. Its antigen remains unknown. The CDR3 covers 16 residues. Per germline, CDR1 MDHEN and CDR2 SYDVKM. With 6 bases clipped from V and 6 bases from J, the junction kept 10 bases outside the gene matches. The data are from a study of cytomegalovirus exposure and HLA in healthy donors. Study context: Unique TCRs numbering some 80 million, obtained from HLA-typed donors, made up an early data release.

The PCR used 60 Vbeta and 13 Jbeta primers. Libraries were prepared by immunoSEQ multiplex PCR; TCRdb keeps only in-frame clonotypes and omits some of them. The table lists 95,000 to 150,000 clones, over 80% of them singletons, with 20% in the top ten. Whole-study findings and limits: When presence/absence was analysed, sequencing depth was taken to be roughly uniform across donors.

What was sequenced was PBMCs. The chain uses TRBV28 and TRBJ2-1; the match to TRBD1 covers 11 bases. The sequence came from a man aged 18 to 29 in good health and CMV-seropositive. CDR3 nucleotide sequence: TGTGCCAGCAGGAGGACCGGGACAGGGGGACTCAATGAGCAGTTCTTC. Its protein is CASRRTGTGGLNEQFF.